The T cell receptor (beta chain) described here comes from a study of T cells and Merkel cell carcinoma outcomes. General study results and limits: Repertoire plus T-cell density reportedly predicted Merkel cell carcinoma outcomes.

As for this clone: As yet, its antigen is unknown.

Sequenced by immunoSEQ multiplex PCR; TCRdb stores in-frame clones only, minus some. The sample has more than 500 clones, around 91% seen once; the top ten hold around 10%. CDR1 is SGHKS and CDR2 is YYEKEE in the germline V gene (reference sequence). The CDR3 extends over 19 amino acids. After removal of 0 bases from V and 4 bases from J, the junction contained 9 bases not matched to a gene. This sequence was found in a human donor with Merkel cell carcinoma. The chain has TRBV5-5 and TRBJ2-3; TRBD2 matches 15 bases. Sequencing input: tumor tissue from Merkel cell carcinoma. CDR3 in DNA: TGTGCCAGCAGCTTGGCCGGACTAGCGGGGGGGCCGGGCCCAGATACGCAGTATTTT. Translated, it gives CASSLAGLAGGPGPDTQYF.